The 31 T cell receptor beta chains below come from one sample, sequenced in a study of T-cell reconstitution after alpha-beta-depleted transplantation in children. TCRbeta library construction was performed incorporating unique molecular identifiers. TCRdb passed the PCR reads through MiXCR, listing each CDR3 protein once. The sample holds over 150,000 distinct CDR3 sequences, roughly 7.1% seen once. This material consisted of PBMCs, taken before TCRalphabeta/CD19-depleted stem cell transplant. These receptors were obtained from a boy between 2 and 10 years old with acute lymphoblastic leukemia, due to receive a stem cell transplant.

In nucleotides, the CDR3 is TGTGCCAGCAGTTTTCAGACGCGTAAGGATACGCAGTATTTT. It is translated as CASSFQTRKDTQYF. This sequence joins TRBV27 and TRBJ2-3; D call uncertain. The length of the CDR3 is 14 residues. Per the germline V gene, CDR1 is MNHEY and CDR2 is SMNVEV (reference sequence). Trimming left V 3 bases short and J 6 bases short, with 13 bases between.

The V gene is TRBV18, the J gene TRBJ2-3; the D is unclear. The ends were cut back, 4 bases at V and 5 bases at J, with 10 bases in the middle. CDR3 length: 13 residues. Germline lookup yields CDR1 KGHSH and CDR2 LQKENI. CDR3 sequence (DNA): TGTGCCAGCTCACATATCTGGGGAGATACGCAGTATTTT. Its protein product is CASSHIWGDTQYF.

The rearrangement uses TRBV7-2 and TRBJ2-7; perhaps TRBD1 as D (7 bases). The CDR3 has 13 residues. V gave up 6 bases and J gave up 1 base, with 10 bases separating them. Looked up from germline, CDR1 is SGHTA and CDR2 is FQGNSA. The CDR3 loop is CASRSGGSYEQYF. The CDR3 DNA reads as TGTGCCAGCAGATCAGGGGGGTCCTACGAGCAGTACTTC.

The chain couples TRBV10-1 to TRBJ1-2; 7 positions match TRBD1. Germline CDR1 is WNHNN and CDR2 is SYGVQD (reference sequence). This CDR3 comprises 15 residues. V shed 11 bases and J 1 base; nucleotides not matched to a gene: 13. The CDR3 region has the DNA TGCGCCGCACAAGGACAAGGACAGGATAACTATGGCTACACCTTC. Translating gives CAAQGQGQDNYGYTF.

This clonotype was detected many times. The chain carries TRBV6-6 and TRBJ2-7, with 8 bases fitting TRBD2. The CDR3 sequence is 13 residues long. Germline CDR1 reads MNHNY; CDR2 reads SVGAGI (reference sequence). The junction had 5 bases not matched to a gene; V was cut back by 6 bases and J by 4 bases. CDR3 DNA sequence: TGTGCCAGCAGAATTCGGGGGGGTTACGAGCAGTACTTC. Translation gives CASRIRGGYEQYF.

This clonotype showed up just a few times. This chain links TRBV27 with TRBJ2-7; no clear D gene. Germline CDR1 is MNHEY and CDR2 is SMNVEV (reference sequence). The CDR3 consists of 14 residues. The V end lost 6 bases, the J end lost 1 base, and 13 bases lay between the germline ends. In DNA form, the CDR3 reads TGTGCCAGCAGCTCCGGTTGGCAATCCTACGAGCAGTACTTC. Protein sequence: CASSSGWQSYEQYF.

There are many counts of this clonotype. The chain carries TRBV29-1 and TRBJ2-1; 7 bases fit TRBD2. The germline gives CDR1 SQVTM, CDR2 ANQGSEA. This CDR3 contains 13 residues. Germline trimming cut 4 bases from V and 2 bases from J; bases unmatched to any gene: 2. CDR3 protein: CSVAGGTYNEQFF. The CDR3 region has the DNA TGCAGCGTTGCGGGAGGTACCTACAATGAGCAGTTCTTC.

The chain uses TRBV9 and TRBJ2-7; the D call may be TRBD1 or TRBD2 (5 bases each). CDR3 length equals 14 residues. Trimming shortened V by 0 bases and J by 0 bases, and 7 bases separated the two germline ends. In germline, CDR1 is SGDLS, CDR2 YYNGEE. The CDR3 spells CASSVAGTSYEQYF. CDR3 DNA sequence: TGTGCCAGCAGCGTAGCAGGGACCTCCTACGAGCAGTACTTC.

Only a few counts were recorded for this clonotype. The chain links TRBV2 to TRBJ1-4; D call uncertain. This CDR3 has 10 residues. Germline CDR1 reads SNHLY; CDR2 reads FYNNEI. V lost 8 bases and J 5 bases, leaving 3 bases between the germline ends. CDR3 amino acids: CASANEKLFF. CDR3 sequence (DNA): TGTGCCAGCGCCAATGAAAAACTGTTTTTT. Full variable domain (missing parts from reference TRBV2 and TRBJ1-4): EPEVTQTPSHQVTQMGQEVILRCVPISNHLYFYWYRQILGQKVEFLVSFYNNEISEKSEIFDDQFSVERPDGSNFTLKIRSTKLEDSAMYFCASANEKLFFGSGTQLSVL.

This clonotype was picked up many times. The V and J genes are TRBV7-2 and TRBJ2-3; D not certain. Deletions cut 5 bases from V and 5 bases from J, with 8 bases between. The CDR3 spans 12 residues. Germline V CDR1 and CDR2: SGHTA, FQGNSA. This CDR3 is CASSVMGDTQYF. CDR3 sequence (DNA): TGTGCCAGCAGCGTGATGGGAGATACGCAGTATTTT.

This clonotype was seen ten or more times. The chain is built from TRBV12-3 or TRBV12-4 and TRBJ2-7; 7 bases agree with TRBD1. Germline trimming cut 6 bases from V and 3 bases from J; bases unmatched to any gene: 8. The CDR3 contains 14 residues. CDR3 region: CASSRDQGDYEQYF. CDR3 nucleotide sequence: TGTGCCAGCAGCCGGGACCAGGGGGACTACGAGCAGTACTTC.

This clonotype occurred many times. This CDR3 is CASSTSGGLSDTQYF. The CDR3 bases are TGTGCCAGCAGCACATCCGGGGGGCTTTCAGATACGCAGTATTTT. The chain joins TRBV28 to TRBJ2-3; TRBD2 might be the D (7 bases). The CDR3 covers 15 residues. V was trimmed by 6 bases and J by 4 bases, leaving 17 bases between them. Per the germline V gene, CDR1 is MDHEN and CDR2 is SYDVKM.

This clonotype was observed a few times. CDR3 sequence: CASSPAGVKDTQYF. The CDR3 region has the DNA TGTGCCAGCAGTCCCGCGGGAGTCAAGGATACGCAGTATTTT. This chain joins TRBV27 and TRBJ2-3; 7 bases align to TRBD2. This CDR3 has 14 residues. Germline V gene sequence: CDR1 MNHEY, CDR2 SMNVEV (reference sequence). The V segment lost 5 bases and the J segment 6 bases; nucleotides outside the gene matches: 8.

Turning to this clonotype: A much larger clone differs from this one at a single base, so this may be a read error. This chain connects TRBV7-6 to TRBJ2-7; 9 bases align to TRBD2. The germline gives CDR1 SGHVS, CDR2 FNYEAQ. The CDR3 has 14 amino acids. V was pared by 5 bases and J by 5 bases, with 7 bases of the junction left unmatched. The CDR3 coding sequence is TGTGCCAGCAGCCCTAACGCGGGGGGGCACGAGCAGTACTTC. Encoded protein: CASSPNAGGHEQYF.

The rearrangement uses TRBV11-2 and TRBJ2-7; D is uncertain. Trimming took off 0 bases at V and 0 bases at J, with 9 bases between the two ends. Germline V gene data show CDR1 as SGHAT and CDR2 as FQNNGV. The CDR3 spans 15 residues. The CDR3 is CASSLEAYTSYEQYF. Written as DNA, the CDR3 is TGTGCCAGCAGCTTAGAGGCATATACCTCCTACGAGCAGTACTTC.

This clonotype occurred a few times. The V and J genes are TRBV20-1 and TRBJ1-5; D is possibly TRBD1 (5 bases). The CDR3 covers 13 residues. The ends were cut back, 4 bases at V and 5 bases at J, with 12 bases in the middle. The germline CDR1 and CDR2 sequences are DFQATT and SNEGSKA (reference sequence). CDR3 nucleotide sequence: TGCAGTGCTACCCCGTGGGGGGATCAGCCCCAGCATTTT. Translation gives CSATPWGDQPQHF.

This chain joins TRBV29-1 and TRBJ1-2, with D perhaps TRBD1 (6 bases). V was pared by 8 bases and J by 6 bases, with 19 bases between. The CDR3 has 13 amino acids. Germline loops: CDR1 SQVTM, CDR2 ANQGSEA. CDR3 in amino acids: CSTGVGGIDGYTF. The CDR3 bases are TGCAGCACTGGGGTCGGGGGCATCGATGGCTACACCTTC.

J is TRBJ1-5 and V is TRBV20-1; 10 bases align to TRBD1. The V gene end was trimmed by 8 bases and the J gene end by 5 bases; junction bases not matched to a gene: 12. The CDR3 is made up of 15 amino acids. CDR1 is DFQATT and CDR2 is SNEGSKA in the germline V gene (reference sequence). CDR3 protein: CSSGTGDTYYQPQHF. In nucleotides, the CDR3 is TGCAGTTCGGGGACAGGGGATACATACTATCAGCCCCAGCATTTT.

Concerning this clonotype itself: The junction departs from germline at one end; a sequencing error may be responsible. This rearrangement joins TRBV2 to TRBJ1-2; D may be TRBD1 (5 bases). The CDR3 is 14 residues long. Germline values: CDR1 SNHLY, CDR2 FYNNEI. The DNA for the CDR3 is TGTTCCAGCTCTACGGGGCGGGTAGACTATGGCTACACCTTC. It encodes CSSSTGRVDYGYTF.

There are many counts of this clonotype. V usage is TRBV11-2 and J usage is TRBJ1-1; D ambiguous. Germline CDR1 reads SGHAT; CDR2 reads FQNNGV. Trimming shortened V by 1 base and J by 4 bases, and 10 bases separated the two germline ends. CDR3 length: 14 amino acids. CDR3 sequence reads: CASSLVVGTTEAFF. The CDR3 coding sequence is TGTGCCAGCAGCTTAGTTGTGGGCACCACTGAAGCTTTCTTT.

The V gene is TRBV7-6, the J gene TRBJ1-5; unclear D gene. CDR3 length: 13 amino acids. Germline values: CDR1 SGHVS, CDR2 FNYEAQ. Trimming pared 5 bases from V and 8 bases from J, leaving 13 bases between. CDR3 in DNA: TGTGCCAGCAGCCCGAGGCCTTATGAGCCCCAGCATTTT. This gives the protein CASSPRPYEPQHF.

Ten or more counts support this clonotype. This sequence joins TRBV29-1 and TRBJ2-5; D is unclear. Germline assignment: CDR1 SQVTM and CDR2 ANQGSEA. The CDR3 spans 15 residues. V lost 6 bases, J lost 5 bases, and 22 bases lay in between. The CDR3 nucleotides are TGCAGCGTCGTGCCGAAGGAGTGGGTCTTGGAGACCCAGTACTTC. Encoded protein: CSVVPKEWVLETQYF. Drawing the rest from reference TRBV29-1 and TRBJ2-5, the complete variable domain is SAVISQKPSRDICQRGTSLTIQCQVDSQVTMMFWYRQQPGQSLTLIATANQGSEATYESGFVIDKFPISRPNLTFSTLTVSNMSPEDSSIYLCSVVPKEWVLETQYFGPGTRLLVL.

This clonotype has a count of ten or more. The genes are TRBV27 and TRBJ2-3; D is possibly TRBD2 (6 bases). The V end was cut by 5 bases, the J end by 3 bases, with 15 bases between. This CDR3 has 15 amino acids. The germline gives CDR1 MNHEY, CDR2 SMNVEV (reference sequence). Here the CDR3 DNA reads TGTGCCAGCAGTACCGTCGGGGGAGATACAGATACGCAGTATTTT. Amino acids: CASSTVGGDTDTQYF.

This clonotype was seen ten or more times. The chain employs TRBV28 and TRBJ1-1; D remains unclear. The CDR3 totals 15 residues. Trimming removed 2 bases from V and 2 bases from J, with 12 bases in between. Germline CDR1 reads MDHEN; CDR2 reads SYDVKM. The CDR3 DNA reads TGTGCCAGCAGTTTACCGCCCAGGCCAAACACTGAAGCTTTCTTT. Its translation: CASSLPPRPNTEAFF.

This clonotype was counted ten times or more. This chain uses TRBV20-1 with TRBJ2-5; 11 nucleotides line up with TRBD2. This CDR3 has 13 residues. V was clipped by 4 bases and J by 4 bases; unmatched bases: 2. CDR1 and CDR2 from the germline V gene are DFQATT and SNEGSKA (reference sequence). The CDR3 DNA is TGCAGTGCTATGACTAGCGGGATAGAGACCCAGTACTTC. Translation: CSAMTSGIETQYF.

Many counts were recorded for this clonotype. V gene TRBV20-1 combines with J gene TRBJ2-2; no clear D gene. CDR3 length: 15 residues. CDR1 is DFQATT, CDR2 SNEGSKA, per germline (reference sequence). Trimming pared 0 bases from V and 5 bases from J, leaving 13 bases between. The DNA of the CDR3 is TGCAGTGCTAGAGATGACCCGGGTGGGACCGGGGAGCTGTTTTTT. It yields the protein CSARDDPGGTGELFF.

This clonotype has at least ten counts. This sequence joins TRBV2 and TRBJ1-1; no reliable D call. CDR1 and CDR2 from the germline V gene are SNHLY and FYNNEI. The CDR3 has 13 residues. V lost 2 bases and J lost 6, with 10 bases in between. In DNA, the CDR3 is TGTGCCAGCAGTGAAACCTACGGCGCTGAAGCTTTCTTT. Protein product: CASSETYGAEAFF.

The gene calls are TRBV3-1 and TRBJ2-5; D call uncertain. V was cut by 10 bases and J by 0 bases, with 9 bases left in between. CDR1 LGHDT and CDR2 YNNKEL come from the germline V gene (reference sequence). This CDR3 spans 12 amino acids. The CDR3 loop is CATRWNQETQYF. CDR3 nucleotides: TGTGCCACCCGATGGAACCAAGAGACCCAGTACTTC.

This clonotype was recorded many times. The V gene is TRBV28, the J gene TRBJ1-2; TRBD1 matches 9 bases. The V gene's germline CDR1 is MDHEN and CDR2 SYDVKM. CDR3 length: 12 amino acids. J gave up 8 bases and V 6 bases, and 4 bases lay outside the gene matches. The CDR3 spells CASSRQGEGYTF. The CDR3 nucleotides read TGTGCCAGCAGCCGACAGGGGGAAGGCTACACCTTC.

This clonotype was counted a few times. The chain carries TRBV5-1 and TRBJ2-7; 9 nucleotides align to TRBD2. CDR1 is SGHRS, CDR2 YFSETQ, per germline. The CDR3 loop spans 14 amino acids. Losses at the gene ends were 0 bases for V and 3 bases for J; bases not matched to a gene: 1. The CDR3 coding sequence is TGCGCCAGCAGCTTGGCTAGCGGGATCTACGAGCAGTACTTC. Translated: CASSLASGIYEQYF. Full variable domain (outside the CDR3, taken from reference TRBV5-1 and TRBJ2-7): KAGVTQTPRYLIKTRGQQVTLSCSPISGHRSVSWYQQTPGQGLQFLFEYFSETQRNKGNFPGRFSGRQFSNSRSEMNVSTLELGDSALYLCASSLASGIYEQYFGPGTRLTVT.

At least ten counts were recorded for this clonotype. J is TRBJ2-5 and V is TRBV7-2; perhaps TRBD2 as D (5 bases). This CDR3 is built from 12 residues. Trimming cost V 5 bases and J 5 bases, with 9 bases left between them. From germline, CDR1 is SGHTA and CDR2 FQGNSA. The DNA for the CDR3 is TGTGCCAGCAGCCCCCGAGGGGAGACCCAGTACTTC. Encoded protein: CASSPRGETQYF.